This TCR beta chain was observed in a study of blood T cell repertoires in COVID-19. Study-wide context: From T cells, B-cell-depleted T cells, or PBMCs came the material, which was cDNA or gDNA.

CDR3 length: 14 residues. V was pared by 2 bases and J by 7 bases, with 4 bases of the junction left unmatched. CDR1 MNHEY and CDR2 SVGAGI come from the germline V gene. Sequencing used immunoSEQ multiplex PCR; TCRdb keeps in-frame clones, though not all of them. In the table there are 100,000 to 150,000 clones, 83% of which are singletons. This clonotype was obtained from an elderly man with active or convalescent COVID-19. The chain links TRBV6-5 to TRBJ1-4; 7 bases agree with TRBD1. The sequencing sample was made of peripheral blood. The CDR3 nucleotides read TGTGCCAGCAGTTACGTCTCAGGGGGTGAAAAACTGTTTTTT. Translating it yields CASSYVSGGEKLFF.